This is a list of T cell receptor beta chains from one sample in a study of T cells after posttransplantation cyclophosphamide. Using immunoSEQ multiplex PCR, the repertoire was profiled, and TCRdb retains in-frame clones only, with some absent. The table includes roughly 18,000 clones, over 80% detected once. The sequenced sample consisted of memory CD4+ T cells sorted from blood. Receptor source: a man aged 25-45 years in good health and a related stem cell transplant donor. Each CDR3 is given with its conserved first and last residue. D genes are given only for firm matches. Rows may omit the clone size; those that give it use once, few, many or a size class.

d_call j_call clone_size v_call cdr3_nt cdr3_aa
TRBD1 TRBJ1-1 - TRBV14 TGTGCCAACAGCCAGGGCGGACAGGGAGGTACTGAAGCTTTCTTT CANSQGGQGGTEAFF
- TRBJ1-2 - TRBV7-5 TGTGCCGAAGTGGGGGACATGAAAAACCTCAACTATGGCTACACCTTC CAEVGDMKNLNYGYTF
TRBD1 TRBJ1-5 - TRBV9 TGTGCCAGCAGCGTAGAGGGACAGGGGGGTCAGCCCCAGCATTTT CASSVEGQGGQPQHF
- TRBJ1-2 - TRBV28 TGTGCCAGCAATTGGGGCAAATCTAACTATGGCTACACCTTC CASNWGKSNYGYTF
- TRBJ1-1 - TRBV7-2 TGTGCCAGCAGCTCCCTCGTGAACACTGAAGCTTTCTTT CASSSLVNTEAFF
TRBD2 TRBJ2-3 - TRBV13 TGTGCCAGCAGCTCCAGACTAGCCCGCACAGATACGCAGTATTTT CASSSRLARTDTQYF
- TRBJ1-1 - TRBV5-6 TGTGCCAGCAGCTTCAGAAACACTGAAGCTTTCTTT CASSFRNTEAFF
- TRBJ1-1 once TRBV15 TGTGCCACCAGGAATCGGGGGGCGATGAACACTGAAGCTTTCTTT CATRNRGAMNTEAFF
TRBD2 TRBJ2-7 - TRBV19 TGTGCCAGTAGTTCCCTAGCGGGGGGCTCCTACGAGCAGTACTTC CASSSLAGGSYEQYF
- TRBJ2-7 - TRBV7-9 TGTGCCAGCAGCCTATCGTCGGGACACAAGTCCTACGAGCAGTACTTC CASSLSSGHKSYEQYF